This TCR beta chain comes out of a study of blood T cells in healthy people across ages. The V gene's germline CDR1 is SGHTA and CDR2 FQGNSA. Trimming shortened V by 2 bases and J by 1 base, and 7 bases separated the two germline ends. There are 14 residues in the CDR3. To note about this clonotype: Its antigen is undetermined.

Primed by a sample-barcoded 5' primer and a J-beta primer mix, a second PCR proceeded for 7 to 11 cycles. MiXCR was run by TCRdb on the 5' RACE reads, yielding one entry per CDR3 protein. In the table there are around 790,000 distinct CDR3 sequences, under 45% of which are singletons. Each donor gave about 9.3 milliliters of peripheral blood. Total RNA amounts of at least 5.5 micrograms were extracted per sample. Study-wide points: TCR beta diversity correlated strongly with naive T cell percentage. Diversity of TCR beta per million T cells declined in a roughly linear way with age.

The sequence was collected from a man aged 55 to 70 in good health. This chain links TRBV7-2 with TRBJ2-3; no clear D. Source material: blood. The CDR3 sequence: CASSLFRRTDTQYF. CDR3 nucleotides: TGTGCCAGCAGCTTATTCCGACGCACAGATACGCAGTATTTT. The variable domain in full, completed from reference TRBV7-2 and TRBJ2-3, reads GAGVSQSPSNKVTEKGKDVELRCDPISGHTALYWYRQSLGQGLEFLIYFQGNSAPDKSGLPSDRFSAERTGGSVSTLTIQRTQQEDSAVYLCASSLFRRTDTQYFGPGTRLTVL.